Shown below are 20 T cell receptor beta chains from a single sample sequenced in a study of blood T cells in healthy people across ages. A second PCR of 7 to 11 cycles used a sample-barcoded 5' primer and a J-beta primer mix. TCRdb reanalysed the 5' RACE reads using MiXCR and keeps one entry per CDR3 protein. Here the sample spans hundreds of thousands of distinct CDR3 sequences, over 45% being singletons. The specimen was blood. The receptors stem from a woman aged 60 to 75 in good health.

The table lists this clonotype with a few counts. V is TRBV7-9 and J is TRBJ1-4; D not resolved. CDR1 and CDR2 from the germline V gene are SEHNR and FQNEAQ (reference sequence). The V end lost 3 bases, the J end lost 0 bases, and 8 bases lay between the germline ends. The CDR3 length is 15 residues. Here the CDR3 DNA reads TGTGCCAGCAGCTTTTCTACAGCAACTAATGAAAAACTGTTTTTT. Amino acid sequence: CASSFSTATNEKLFF.

V gene TRBV20-1 combines with J gene TRBJ2-3; 12 nucleotides match TRBD2. Looked up from germline, CDR1 is DFQATT and CDR2 is SNEGSKA (reference sequence). The V and J ends lost 6 bases and 7 bases, in that order; junction bases with no gene match: 14. The CDR3 is 16 amino acids. The CDR3 region has the DNA TGCAGTGCGCCGACTAGCGGGAGTAGGGGGGAAAATACGCAGTATTTT. It translates to CSAPTSGSRGENTQYF.

CDR3 amino acids: CASSYDRAYGYTF. The DNA of the CDR3 is TGTGCCAGCAGTTACGACAGGGCCTATGGCTACACCTTC. The chain uses TRBV6-2 or TRBV6-3 and TRBJ1-2; the match to TRBD1 covers 7 bases. V shed 2 bases, J shed 4 bases, and the junction held 1 base outside the gene matches. The CDR3 contains 13 residues. Germline V CDR1 and CDR2: MNHEY, SVGEGT.

There are a few counts of this clonotype. The chain couples TRBV29-1 to TRBJ2-1, with 9 bases matching TRBD2. The germline gives CDR1 SQVTM, CDR2 ANQGSEA. The CDR3 length is 16 residues. J was trimmed by 9 bases and V by 0 bases; bases with no gene match: 12. The CDR3 spells CSVEDLTSGKESEQFF. In DNA form, the CDR3 reads TGCAGCGTTGAAGATCTGACTAGCGGAAAGGAAAGTGAGCAGTTCTTC.

The V gene is TRBV7-3, the J gene TRBJ1-1; TRBD1 matches 12 bases. The CDR3 has 17 amino acids. Germline lookup yields CDR1 SGHTA and CDR2 FQGTGA. J gave up 5 bases and V 1 base, and 8 bases lay outside the gene matches. The CDR3 bases are TGTGCCAGCAGCTTAATGGGACAGGGGGCAAGAGGGACTGAAGCTTTCTTT. Residues: CASSLMGQGARGTEAFF.

Points on this clonotype: A much larger clone sits a single nucleotide away, making a read error possible. V and J are TRBV25-1 and TRBJ1-4; tentative D call: TRBD1 (6 bases). This CDR3 has 14 residues. CDR1 and CDR2 from the germline V gene are MGHDK and SYGVNS. CDR3 sequence reads: CAGSEQGRNEKLFF. The CDR3 DNA reads as TGTGCCGGCAGTGAACAGGGACGGAATGAAAAACTGTTTTTT.

This chain links TRBV20-1 with TRBJ2-7, with D perhaps TRBD1 or TRBD2 (5 bases each). CDR3 length equals 17 residues. Germline V lookup: CDR1 DFQATT, CDR2 SNEGSKA (reference sequence). Deletions cut 2 bases from V and 3 bases from J, with 23 bases between. CDR3 residues: CSARSWDRDRGFYEQYF. CDR3 coding DNA: TGCAGTGCTAGATCGTGGGATAGGGACCGAGGATTCTACGAGCAGTACTTC.

The gene calls are TRBV7-2 and TRBJ1-2, with 7 bases fitting TRBD1. CDR3 length: 15 residues. V dropped 5 bases and J dropped 5; count of bases not matched to a gene: 11. CDR1 is SGHTA and CDR2 is FQGNSA in the germline V gene. The CDR3 DNA reads as TGTGCCAGCAGCCCCCTGAGGGGGCTCGGGTATGGCTACACCTTC. Translated, it gives CASSPLRGLGYGYTF. The full variable domain, with the rest looked up from reference TRBV7-2 and TRBJ1-2, is GAGVSQSPSNKVTEKGKDVELRCDPISGHTALYWYRQSLGQGLEFLIYFQGNSAPDKSGLPSDRFSAERTGGSVSTLTIQRTQQEDSAVYLCASSPLRGLGYGYTFGSGTRLTVV.

The rearrangement joins TRBV28 to TRBJ2-7; D call uncertain. V lost 6 bases to trimming and J lost 3 bases, with 12 bases between them. Germline lookup yields CDR1 MDHEN and CDR2 SYDVKM. CDR3 size: 13 residues. CDR3 region: CASSIDKRYEQYF. The CDR3 DNA follows: TGTGCCAGCAGCATAGACAAGCGCTACGAGCAGTACTTC.

This sequence joins TRBV20-1 and TRBJ2-1, with 8 positions matching TRBD2. Germline V CDR1 and CDR2: DFQATT, SNEGSKA (reference sequence). Germline trimming cut 3 bases from V and 8 bases from J; bases unmatched to any gene: 9. The length of the CDR3 is 14 residues. The chain's CDR3 is CSASSGSIAYEQFF. The DNA of the CDR3 is TGCAGTGCTAGCAGCGGGAGTATTGCCTATGAGCAGTTCTTC.

The V call is TRBV4-2, the J call TRBJ2-7, with TRBD2 matching over 9 bases. The CDR3 length is 15 residues. V shed 4 bases, J shed 7 bases, and the junction held 11 bases outside the gene matches. In germline, CDR1 is LGHNA, CDR2 YNFKEQ. CDR3 nucleotides: TGTGCCAGCAGCCGTAGCGGGAGTTATATTAATGAGCAGTACTTC. Residues: CASSRSGSYINEQYF.

The chain couples TRBV4-1 to TRBJ2-7; D may correspond to TRBD1 or TRBD2 (6 bases each). The germline V and J ends were trimmed by 5 bases and 1 base, with 12 bases remaining between them. CDR1 is MGHRA, CDR2 YSYEKL, per germline. The CDR3 has 14 residues. The CDR3 nucleotides are TGCGCCAGCAGCAGGGGGGCCGGATCCTACGAGCAGTACTTC. Translation: CASSRGAGSYEQYF.

The rearrangement joins TRBV24-1 to TRBJ2-7; maybe TRBD2 (6 bases). Germline V gene sequence: CDR1 KGHDR, CDR2 SFDVKD. V shed 10 bases and J shed 2 bases, with 8 bases lying between them. The CDR3 has 11 amino acids. The chain's CDR3 is CATRRAYEQYF. The DNA for the CDR3 is TGTGCCACGAGGAGGGCCTACGAGCAGTACTTC.

The chain links TRBV12-3 or TRBV12-4 to TRBJ1-2, with TRBD1 matching over 8 bases. The CDR3 extends over 16 amino acids. Losses at the gene ends were 4 bases for V and 4 bases for J; bases not matched to a gene: 11. CDR3 bases: TGTGCCAGCAGTTCCAGGGCTGGACAGGGAATCTATGGCTACACCTTC. This gives the protein CASSSRAGQGIYGYTF.

V is TRBV28 and J is TRBJ2-5, with 7 bases lining up with TRBD1. CDR3 size: 16 residues. V was pared by 8 bases and J by 4 bases, with 16 bases of the junction left unmatched. Germline lookup yields CDR1 MDHEN and CDR2 SYDVKM. This chain's CDR3 is CASGPRTGQGRETQYF. Written as DNA, the CDR3 is TGTGCCAGCGGTCCGAGGACAGGTCAGGGGCGAGAGACCCAGTACTTC.

The chain couples TRBV25-1 to TRBJ1-2; tentatively, D is TRBD1 (6 bases). The ends were cut back, 1 base at V and 8 bases at J, with 11 bases in the middle. Germline V gene lookup returns CDR1 MGHDK and CDR2 SYGVNS. This CDR3 contains 13 residues. The CDR3 DNA is TGTGCCAGCAGTGAATTAGGGGGTTGGGGCTACACCTTC. It translates to CASSELGGWGYTF.

The chain recombines TRBV2 with TRBJ2-5; tentatively, D is TRBD1 (5 bases). Matching the DNA end better, TRBJ2-7 makes the J call doubtful. Germline V lookup: CDR1 SNHLY, CDR2 FYNNEI. The CDR3 is 17 amino acids. CDR3 sequence reads: CASSDAARVRPCYEQYF. In nucleotides, the CDR3 is TGTGCCAGCAGTGACGCAGCCAGGGTGAGACCGTGCTACGAGCAGTACTTC.

The chain carries TRBV5-1 and TRBJ1-3; no reliable D call. V gave up 4 bases and J gave up 0 bases, with 11 bases separating them. The germline CDR1 and CDR2 sequences are SGHRS and YFSETQ. This CDR3 is 15 amino acids long. This chain's CDR3 is CASSIHGFSGNTIYF. CDR3 sequence (DNA): TGCGCCAGCAGCATCCATGGTTTCTCTGGAAACACCATATATTTT. Complete variable domain (other parts from reference TRBV5-1 and TRBJ1-3): KAGVTQTPRYLIKTRGQQVTLSCSPISGHRSVSWYQQTPGQGLQFLFEYFSETQRNKGNFPGRFSGRQFSNSRSEMNVSTLELGDSALYLCASSIHGFSGNTIYFGEGSWLTVV.

The CDR3: CASKKGKEGYTF. CDR3 DNA sequence: TGTGCCAGCAAAAAGGGGAAAGAAGGCTACACCTTC. This chain uses TRBV28 with TRBJ1-2; D may be TRBD1 (5 bases). V lost 7 bases, J lost 8 bases, and 14 bases lay in between. Looked up from germline, CDR1 is MDHEN and CDR2 is SYDVKM. The CDR3 sequence is 12 residues long.

There are a few counts of this clonotype. The rearrangement joins TRBV29-1 to TRBJ2-3; D gene uncertain. Between the trimmed V and J ends, which lost 0 bases and 1 base, there was a span of 8 bases. The CDR3 spans 14 residues. Germline V gene sequence: CDR1 SQVTM, CDR2 ANQGSEA. The CDR3 spells CSVEDGSGTDTQYF. Here the CDR3 DNA reads TGCAGCGTTGAAGATGGAAGCGGCACAGATACGCAGTATTTT.